This TCR beta chain was found in a study of regulatory T cells in long-lasting Graves disease. Study observations and caveats: Under persistent disease, TRBV28, TRBJ1-2 and TRBJ2-5 were used preferentially.

Arm-PCR of CDR3 regions and iRepertoire HTBI primers were the basis on which TCR beta libraries were built. TCRdb re-called the multiplex PCR reads through MiXCR, storing one row per CDR3 protein. The sample records around 400,000 distinct CDR3 sequences, roughly 15% being singletons. The CDR3 totals 19 residues. Trimming shortened V by 8 bases and J by 0 bases, and 26 bases separated the two germline ends. CDR1 is MNHEY and CDR2 is SMNVEV in the germline V gene (reference sequence). Of note for this clonotype: Its antigen is not identified.

The time point is: newly diagnosed GD, antithyroid drugs for less than 3 months. From PBMCs, RNA was extracted and then used to make the TCR library. By American Thyroid Association guidelines, Graves' disease was diagnosed in the cohort. The V call is TRBV27, the J call TRBJ2-4; D tentatively fits TRBD1 or TRBD2 (5 bases each). Sequencing was performed on peripheral blood mononuclear cells (PBMCs), taken at new diagnosis, from a patient treated with antithyroid drugs. The origin of this receptor is a female donor with Graves disease. CDR3 DNA sequence: TGTGCCAGCGATCCTAGGGAGCAGGGAACCATACTAGCCAAAAACATTCAGTACTTC. Translating it yields CASDPREQGTILAKNIQYF.